Below, 25 T cell receptor beta chains from the same sample are listed, as sequenced in a study of blood T cell repertoires in COVID-19. Sequenced by immunoSEQ multiplex PCR; TCRdb stores in-frame clones only, minus some. The repertoire has some 250,000 clones, approximately 86% of them found once; the top ten carry about 3%. Material for sequencing was peripheral blood. The receptors derive from a woman aged 25 to 45 who had recovered from COVID-19.

This chain connects TRBV5-6 to TRBJ1-2, with a possible D match to TRBD1 (6 bases). From germline, CDR1 is SGHDT and CDR2 YYEEEE. Trimming cost V 4 bases and J 7 bases, with 14 bases left between them. This CDR3 region has 13 residues. Here the CDR3 DNA reads TGTGCCAGCAGCCCTGGACAGTCTATTGGCTACACCTTC. It yields the protein CASSPGQSIGYTF.

The rearrangement joins TRBV11-2 to TRBJ1-3; D is unclear. CDR3 length: 14 residues. The V end lost 1 base, the J end lost 0 bases, and 4 bases lay between the germline ends. Germline-derived CDR1 and CDR2 are SGHAT and FQNNGV. The CDR3 DNA sequence: TGTGCCAGCAGCTTAGGGAGCTCTGGAAACACCATATATTTT. Protein product: CASSLGSSGNTIYF.

The chain employs TRBV9 and TRBJ2-2, with TRBD2 matching 11 bases. The CDR3 loop spans 17 amino acids. CDR1 SGDLS and CDR2 YYNGEE come from the germline V gene. Unmatched junction bases numbered 6, after V lost 3 bases and J lost 2 bases. The CDR3 loop reads CASSALGLAENTGELFF. CDR3 DNA: TGTGCCAGCAGCGCGCTGGGACTAGCGGAAAACACCGGGGAGCTGTTTTTT.

This clone was found once. The rearrangement uses TRBV6-5 and TRBJ1-2; 9 bases match TRBD1. This CDR3 is 14 amino acids long. The germline gives CDR1 MNHEY, CDR2 SVGAGI. The junction had 5 bases not matched to a gene; V was cut back by 5 bases and J by 4 bases. The CDR3 region is CASSLTGGFYGYTF. The DNA for the CDR3 is TGTGCCAGCAGTCTCACAGGGGGCTTCTATGGCTACACCTTC.

This chain joins TRBV6-2 or TRBV6-3 and TRBJ2-1; 8 bases line up with TRBD2. CDR3 size: 18 residues. CDR1 and CDR2 from the germline V gene are MNHEY and SVGEGT. Trimming took 0 bases from V and 2 from J; bases not matched to a gene: 9. The CDR3 is CASSYSRGGGITYNEQFF. The CDR3 nucleotides read TGTGCCAGCAGTTACTCGAGGGGCGGGGGGATCACCTACAATGAGCAGTTCTTC.

This clone occurred once. The chain combines TRBV9 with TRBJ2-2; 7 bases are shared with TRBD2. Germline assignment: CDR1 SGDLS and CDR2 YYNGEE. The V and J ends lost 1 base and 6 bases, in that order; junction bases with no gene match: 3. The CDR3 is 14 amino acids. DNA of the CDR3: TGTGCCAGCAGCGTAACCGGACTAGCCGGGGAGCTGTTTTTT. Encoded protein: CASSVTGLAGELFF.

The chain combines TRBV7-9 with TRBJ2-1; TRBD1 matches at 8 bases. The CDR3 is 18 residues long. Germline V lookup: CDR1 SEHNR, CDR2 FQNEAQ (reference sequence). V lost 5 bases, J lost 0 bases, and 12 bases stayed unmatched. The CDR3 here is CASSGGGTDRASYNEQFF. The CDR3 nucleotides read TGTGCCAGCAGCGGCGGCGGGACGGACAGGGCCTCCTACAATGAGCAGTTCTTC.

The chain couples TRBV9 to TRBJ2-1, with 9 bases identical to TRBD1. V dropped 4 bases and J dropped 6; count of bases not matched to a gene: 5. This CDR3 comprises 14 residues. Germline CDR1 SGDLS, CDR2 YYNGEE. CDR3 sequence: CASSPGQGTNEQFF. The CDR3 nucleotides read TGTGCCAGCAGCCCGGGACAGGGTACCAATGAGCAGTTCTTC.

The rearrangement joins TRBV5-6 to TRBJ2-3; D is possibly TRBD1 (5 bases). The CDR3 covers 15 residues. V lost 4 bases and J 5 bases, leaving 17 bases between the germline ends. Germline loops: CDR1 SGHDT, CDR2 YYEEEE. CDR3 loop: CASSLRGPRGDTQYF. The CDR3 coding sequence is TGTGCCAGCAGCCTAAGGGGTCCCCGAGGAGATACGCAGTATTTT. Full variable domain (remainder filled in from reference TRBV5-6 and TRBJ2-3): DAGVTQSPTHLIKTRGQQVTLRCSPKSGHDTVSWYQQALGQGPQFIFQYYEEEERQRGNFPDRFSGHQFPNYSSELNVNALLLGDSALYLCASSLRGPRGDTQYFGPGTRLTVL.

This clone showed up just once. The chain recombines TRBV9 with TRBJ1-2; unclear D gene. Per germline, CDR1 SGDLS and CDR2 YYNGEE. The CDR3 is 15 residues long. Trimming shortened V by 0 bases and J by 4 bases, and 13 bases separated the two germline ends. The CDR3: CASSVANSPIYGYTF. The CDR3 region has the DNA TGTGCCAGCAGCGTAGCTAACAGCCCTATCTATGGCTACACCTTC. Combining the CDR3 with reference TRBV9 and TRBJ1-2 gives the whole variable domain DSGVTQTPKHLITATGQRVTLRCSPRSGDLSVYWYQQSLDQGLQFLIQYYNGEERAKGNILERFSAQQFPDLHSELNLSSLELGDSALYFCASSVANSPIYGYTFGSGTRLTVV.

The sample holds many counts of this clone. The CDR3 DNA follows: TGTGCCAGCAGTGAGACAGACCAAGGGCCCCAGCATTTT. Amino acids: CASSETDQGPQHF. The V call is TRBV2, the J call TRBJ1-5, with D possibly being TRBD1 (5 bases). V was clipped by 3 bases and J by 9 bases, with 12 bases between them. The CDR3 consists of 13 residues. Germline-derived CDR1 and CDR2 are SNHLY and FYNNEI.

This chain uses TRBV5-1 with TRBJ2-5; 7 nucleotides agree with TRBD2. V lost 0 bases and J lost 3; bases outside the gene matches: 5. The germline CDR1 and CDR2 sequences are SGHRS and YFSETQ. The length of the CDR3 is 15 residues. The CDR3 DNA is TGCGCCAGCAGCTTGGTTGGGGCGGGGGAAGAGACCCAGTACTTC. Translation: CASSLVGAGEETQYF.

This clone was detected only a few times. This rearrangement joins TRBV7-3 to TRBJ2-1; unclear D gene. In germline, CDR1 is SGHTA, CDR2 FQGTGA. CDR3 length: 13 amino acids. V lost 2 bases, J lost 7 bases, and 9 bases lay in between. Here the CDR3 DNA reads TGTGCCAGCAGCTTAGCGACTGAAAATGAGCAGTTCTTC. This codes for CASSLATENEQFF.

V gene TRBV5-4 combines with J gene TRBJ2-7, with D perhaps TRBD1 (6 bases). The V and J ends lost 4 bases and 0 bases respectively, with 14 bases between them. The germline gives CDR1 SGHNT, CDR2 YYREEE (reference sequence). There are 15 residues in the CDR3. For the CDR3, the DNA is TGTGCCAGCAGCCGGTTTGGACAGACCTCCTACGAGCAGTACTTC. Its translation is CASSRFGQTSYEQYF.

CDR3 in DNA: TGTGCCTGGAGTGTAGGGTTAATGCGGCGGCGGACTTTCTATGGCTACACCTTC. This gives the protein CAWSVGLMRRRTFYGYTF. This sequence joins TRBV30 and TRBJ1-2, with unresolved D. The CDR3 totals 18 residues. V was trimmed by 0 bases and J by 4 bases, leaving 24 bases between them. The germline V gene has CDR1 GTSNPN and CDR2 SVGIG (reference sequence).

The V gene is TRBV2, the J gene TRBJ1-1; D unresolved. Germline CDR1 reads SNHLY; CDR2 reads FYNNEI. Trimming removed 5 bases at V and 0 bases at J, with 13 bases between. The CDR3 covers 15 residues. CDR3 protein: CASSPFSPMNTEAFF. The CDR3 DNA follows: TGTGCCAGCAGTCCTTTTAGTCCGATGAACACTGAAGCTTTCTTT.

This chain links TRBV5-1 with TRBJ2-1; 11 bases align to TRBD2. Trimming cost V 4 bases and J 7 bases; bases outside gene matches: 7. CDR1 is SGHRS, CDR2 YFSETQ, per germline. CDR3 length equals 15 residues. The CDR3 spells CASSPVTSGGNEQFF. The CDR3, as DNA: TGCGCCAGCAGCCCCGTTACTAGCGGGGGAAATGAGCAGTTCTTC.

This clone appeared a single time. The rearrangement links TRBV7-9 to TRBJ2-7; 7 bases are a match to TRBD2. The CDR3 runs to 16 residues. With V trimmed by 5 bases and J by 0 bases, 10 bases remained unmatched. Germline loops: CDR1 SEHNR, CDR2 FQNEAQ (reference sequence). The CDR3 loop reads CASSPYGRGNSYEQYF. The CDR3 DNA reads as TGTGCCAGCAGCCCCTATGGGCGGGGGAACTCCTACGAGCAGTACTTC.

The rearrangement links TRBV4-3 to TRBJ1-2; maybe TRBD1 (6 bases). The CDR3 runs 14 residues. The ends were cut back, 4 bases at V and 6 bases at J, with 15 bases in the middle. Germline CDR1 is LGHNA and CDR2 is YSLEER. CDR3 in DNA: TGCGCCAGCAGCCCCTTCCGGGGGGCGGATGGCTACACCTTC. Protein: CASSPFRGADGYTF.

As to this clone: The same CDR3 is also encoded by other DNA sequences in this sample. The V call is TRBV5-1, the J call TRBJ1-2; 7 nucleotides align to TRBD1. CDR3 length equals 14 residues. Losses at the gene ends were 4 bases for V and 0 bases for J; bases not matched to a gene: 3. Germline values: CDR1 SGHRS, CDR2 YFSETQ. CDR3 coding DNA: TGCGCCAGCAGCATAGGGACAGCTAACTATGGCTACACCTTC. Translating it yields CASSIGTANYGYTF.

The rearrangement joins TRBV7-2 to TRBJ2-3, with 9 bases identical to TRBD1. This CDR3 comprises 15 residues. V was clipped by 5 bases and J by 6 bases; unmatched bases: 9. In germline, CDR1 is SGHTA, CDR2 FQGNSA. CDR3 loop: CASSGMGGQGDTQYF. The CDR3 coding sequence is TGTGCCAGCAGCGGGATGGGGGGACAGGGTGATACGCAGTATTTT.

The gene calls are TRBV19 and TRBJ1-2; 8 bases are shared with TRBD1. This CDR3 contains 16 residues. Germline CDR1 LNHDA, CDR2 SQIVND (reference sequence). V dropped 5 bases and J dropped 2; count of bases not matched to a gene: 10. CDR3 amino acids: CASSRAIGQGNYGYTF. The CDR3 DNA reads as TGTGCCAGTAGTCGCGCGATCGGACAGGGCAACTATGGCTACACCTTC. Drawing the rest from reference TRBV19 and TRBJ1-2, the complete variable domain is DGGITQSPKYLFRKEGQNVTLSCEQNLNHDAMYWYRQDPGQGLRLIYYSQIVNDFQKGDIAEGYSVSREKKESFPLTVTSAQKNPTAFYLCASSRAIGQGNYGYTFGSGTRLTVV.

The rearrangement joins TRBV18 to TRBJ2-1; D might be TRBD1 (5 bases). Per the germline V gene, CDR1 is KGHSH and CDR2 is LQKENI. Trimming left V 1 base short and J 0 bases short, with 16 bases between. This CDR3 comprises 18 residues. The DNA for the CDR3 is TGTGCCAGCTCACCACTCCCGACAGTCCTCACCTCCTACAATGAGCAGTTCTTC. This gives the protein CASSPLPTVLTSYNEQFF. Full variable domain (remainder filled in from reference TRBV18 and TRBJ2-1): NAGVMQNPRHLVRRRGQEARLRCSPMKGHSHVYWYRQLPEEGLKFMVYLQKENIIDESGMPKERFSAEFPKEGPSILRIQQVVRGDSAAYFCASSPLPTVLTSYNEQFFGPGTRLTVL.

The chain carries TRBV9 and TRBJ2-1, with 7 bases fitting TRBD1. Germline assignment: CDR1 SGDLS and CDR2 YYNGEE. V was pared by 4 bases and J by 3 bases, with 13 bases of the junction left unmatched. This CDR3 is built from 17 residues. The CDR3 spells CASSLVSTGQIYNEQFF. CDR3 nucleotide sequence: TGTGCCAGCAGCTTAGTCTCGACAGGGCAGATCTACAATGAGCAGTTCTTC.

The table lists this clone with a count of one. This chain links TRBV9 with TRBJ1-2; no clear D. V dropped 7 bases and J dropped 6 bases, with 13 bases sitting between them. The CDR3 length is 12 residues. Germline-derived CDR1 and CDR2 are SGDLS and YYNGEE. CDR3 sequence reads: CASAVGSNGYTF. The DNA for the CDR3 is TGTGCCAGCGCGGTGGGGAGTAATGGCTACACCTTC.